A selection of T cell receptor beta chains follows, all from one sample in a study of T cells in Graves' hyperthyroidism and ophthalmopathy. Each CDR3 protein is one row after TCRdb ran MiXCR on the multiplex PCR reads. This sample yields a few hundred thousand distinct CDR3 sequences, of which around a sixth are seen a single time; roughly 49% belongs to the top ten. The specimen was blood. These receptors were obtained from a woman in her forties or fifties with Graves' hyperthyroidism. The CDR3 runs from the conserved cysteine through the conserved F or W. The order of the fields is D gene, J gene, clone size, V gene, CDR3 DNA, CDR3 protein. The D gene is left open where the match is weak. Only some rows state a clone size, as once, few, many or a class for expanded clones.

>TRBD1|TRBJ1-1|few|TRBV12-3/TRBV12-4
TGTGCCAGCAAACGGGACAGGGTTAACACTGAAGCTTTCTTT
CASKRDRVNTEAFF
>TRBD2|TRBJ2-1|.|TRBV5-5
TGTGCCAGCGGGACCGGGACTAGCTGGGGCAATGAGCAGTTCTTC
CASGTGTSWGNEQFF
>.|TRBJ2-1|many|TRBV12-3/TRBV12-4
TGTGCCAGCAGTTTAGCGCGAGCAGACAATGAGCAGTTCTTC
CASSLARADNEQFF
>.|TRBJ2-7|few|TRBV5-4
TGTGCCAGCAGCTTGGGGACAGTGTACGAGCAGTACTTC
CASSLGTVYEQYF
>.|TRBJ2-3|many|TRBV7-9
TGTGCCAGCAGCCAAGGGGGTCCCACAGATACGCAGTATTTT
CASSQGGPTDTQYF
>.|TRBJ1-1|.|TRBV9
TGTGCCAGCAGCCCGGCGAACACTGAAGCTTTCTTT
CASSPANTEAFF
>TRBD1|TRBJ1-2|many|TRBV20-1
TGCAGTGCTAGAGGGGACAGGGCGGGTGGCTACACCTTC
CSARGDRAGGYTF
>TRBD2|TRBJ2-3|many|TRBV28
TGTGCCAGCATAGGTGCGGGAGGGCCAGTAGATACGCAGTATTTT
CASIGAGGPVDTQYF
>.|TRBJ2-4|.|TRBV30
TGTGCCTGGAGTAATGGGTCCCCCAAAAACATTCAGTACTTC
CAWSNGSPKNIQYF
>.|TRBJ1-2|many|TRBV20-1
TGCAGTGCTAGACCTGAGTTCGGCCGAGTTAACTATGGCTACACCTTC
CSARPEFGRVNYGYTF
>.|TRBJ1-1|few|TRBV6-1
TGTGCCAGCAGTGAAGCGTCAGGAGGCGTTGAAGCTTTCTTT
CASSEASGGVEAFF
>.|TRBJ1-5|.|TRBV6-1
TGTGCCAGCAGTGAGATGGATCAGCTCCAGCATTTT
CASSEMDQLQHF
>TRBD1|TRBJ1-2|.|TRBV6-1
TGTGCCAGCAGTGATGGGACAGGACAGAACTATGGCTACACCTTC
CASSDGTGQNYGYTF
>.|TRBJ2-5|many|TRBV11-2
TGTGCCAGCAGAAACCAAGGGGGGCACGAGACCCAGTACTTC
CASRNQGGHETQYF
>TRBD2|TRBJ2-7|once|TRBV4-1
TGCGCCAGCAGCCAAGATCCAGCGGGAAGCTCCTACGAGCAGTACTTC
CASSQDPAGSSYEQYF
>.|TRBJ2-1|many|TRBV3-1
TGTGCCAGCAGCCAAGGGCGGGGTGAGCAGTTCTTC
CASSQGRGEQFF
>.|TRBJ1-1|many|TRBV18
TGTGCCAGCTCACCACAGGGCACTGAAGCTTTCTTT
CASSPQGTEAFF
>.|TRBJ2-1|few|TRBV3-1
TGTGCCAGCAGCCGCGATTTGGTGGGATACTACAATGAGCAGTTCTTC
CASSRDLVGYYNEQFF
>.|TRBJ2-7|few|TRBV4-1
TGCGCCAGCAGCCAAGAACCCGACCGCCTCTACGAGCAGTACTTC
CASSQEPDRLYEQYF